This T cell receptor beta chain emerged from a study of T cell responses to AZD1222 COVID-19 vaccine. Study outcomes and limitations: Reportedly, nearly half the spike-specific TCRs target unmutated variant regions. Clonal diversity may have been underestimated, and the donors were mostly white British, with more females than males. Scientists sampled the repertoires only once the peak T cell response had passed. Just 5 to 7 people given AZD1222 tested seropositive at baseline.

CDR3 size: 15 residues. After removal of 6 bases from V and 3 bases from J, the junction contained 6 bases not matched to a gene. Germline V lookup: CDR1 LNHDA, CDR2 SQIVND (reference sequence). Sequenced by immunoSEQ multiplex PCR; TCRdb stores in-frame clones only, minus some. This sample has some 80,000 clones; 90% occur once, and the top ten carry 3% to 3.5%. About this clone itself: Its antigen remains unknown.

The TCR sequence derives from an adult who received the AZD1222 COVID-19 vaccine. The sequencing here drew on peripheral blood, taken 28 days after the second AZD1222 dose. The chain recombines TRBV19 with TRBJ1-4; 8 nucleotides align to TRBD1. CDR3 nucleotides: TGTGCCAGTAGGGCGGACAGGGCTGCTAATGAAAAACTGTTTTTT. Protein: CASRADRAANEKLFF.